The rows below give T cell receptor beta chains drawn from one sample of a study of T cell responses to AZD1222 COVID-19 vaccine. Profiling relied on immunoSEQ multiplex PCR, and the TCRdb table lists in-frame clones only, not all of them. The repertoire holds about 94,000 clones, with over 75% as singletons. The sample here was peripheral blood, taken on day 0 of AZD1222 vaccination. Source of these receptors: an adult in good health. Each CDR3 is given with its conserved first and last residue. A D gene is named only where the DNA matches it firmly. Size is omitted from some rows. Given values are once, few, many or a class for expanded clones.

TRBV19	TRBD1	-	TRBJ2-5	CASSGGTGFSRETQYF	TGTGCCAGTAGCGGAGGGACAGGGTTTAGTAGGGAGACCCAGTACTTC
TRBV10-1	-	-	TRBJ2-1	CASSRGAPYNEQFF	TGCGCCAGCAGCCGGGGGGCCCCCTACAATGAGCAGTTCTTC
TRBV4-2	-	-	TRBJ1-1	CASSQDPVQVYTEAFF	TGTGCCAGCAGCCAAGATCCGGTGCAGGTCTACACTGAAGCTTTCTTT
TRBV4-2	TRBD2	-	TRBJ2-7	CASSQQKTSVYEQYF	TGTGCCAGCAGCCAACAAAAGACTAGCGTTTACGAGCAGTACTTC
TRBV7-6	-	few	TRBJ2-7	CASSLAENPTPRDEQYF	TGTGCCAGCAGCTTAGCTGAAAACCCAACGCCGAGAGACGAGCAGTACTTC
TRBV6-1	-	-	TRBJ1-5	CASSEPAGGNQPQHF	TGTGCCAGCAGTGAGCCCGCAGGGGGCAATCAGCCCCAGCATTTT
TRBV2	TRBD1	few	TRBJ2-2	CASRPRQGATGELFF	TGTGCCAGCAGGCCCCGACAGGGGGCCACCGGGGAGCTGTTTTTT
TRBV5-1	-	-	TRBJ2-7	CASSLVSSGEQYF	TGCGCCAGCAGCTTGGTCTCCTCAGGGGAGCAGTACTTC
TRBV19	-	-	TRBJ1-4	CATRWAVDEKLFF	TGTGCCACCCGGTGGGCGGTCGACGAAAAACTGTTTTTT
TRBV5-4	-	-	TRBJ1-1	CASSSGTLNTEAFF	TGTGCCAGCAGCTCCGGGACATTGAACACTGAAGCTTTCTTT
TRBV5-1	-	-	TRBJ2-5	CASSAIRGMGRETQYF	TGCGCCAGCAGCGCAATCCGGGGCATGGGGCGAGAGACCCAGTACTTC
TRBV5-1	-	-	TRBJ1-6	CASSPSGSPLHF	TGCGCCAGCAGCCCGTCGGGATCACCCCTCCACTTT
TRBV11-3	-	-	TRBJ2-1	CASSSDEYNEQFF	TGTGCCAGCAGCTCCGACGAGTACAATGAGCAGTTCTTC
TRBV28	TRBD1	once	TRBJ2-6	CASRGGQGWSGANVLTF	TGTGCCAGCAGGGGGGGACAGGGCTGGTCTGGGGCCAACGTCCTGACTTTC
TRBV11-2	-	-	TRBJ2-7	CASSFPGFAREQYF	TGTGCCAGCAGCTTCCCGGGATTTGCTAGGGAGCAGTACTTC
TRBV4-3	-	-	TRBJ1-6	CASSQGTGNSPLHF	TGCGCCAGCAGCCAAGGTACGGGTAATTCACCCCTCCACTTT
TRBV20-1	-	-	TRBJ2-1	CSARETREQFF	TGCAGTGCTAGAGAAACGAGAGAGCAGTTCTTC
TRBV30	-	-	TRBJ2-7	CAVGTATYEQYF	TGTGCCGTCGGGACTGCAACCTACGAGCAGTACTTC
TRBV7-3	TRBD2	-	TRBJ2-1	CASSPRTSGYNEQFF	TGTGCCAGCAGCCCTAGGACTAGCGGCTACAATGAGCAGTTCTTC
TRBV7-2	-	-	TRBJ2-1	CASSLALADNEQFF	TGTGCCAGCAGCTTAGCGTTGGCAGACAATGAGCAGTTCTTC
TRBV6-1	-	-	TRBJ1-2	CASSEFLRNYGYTF	TGTGCCAGCAGTGAATTCTTACGGAACTATGGCTACACCTTC
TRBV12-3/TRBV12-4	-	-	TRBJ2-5	CASSPGGVAQYF	TGTGCCAGCAGTCCAGGGGGGGTGGCCCAGTACTTC
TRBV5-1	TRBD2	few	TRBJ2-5	CASGPAGGFPETQYF	TGCGCCAGCGGGCCCGCCGGGGGGTTCCCAGAGACCCAGTACTTC
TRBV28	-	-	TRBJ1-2	CASSLTGKNYGYTF	TGTGCCAGCAGTTTAACAGGGAAGAACTATGGCTACACCTTC
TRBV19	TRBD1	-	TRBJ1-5	CASSSQGFSNQPQHF	TGTGCCAGTAGCTCACAGGGGTTTAGCAATCAGCCCCAGCATTTT